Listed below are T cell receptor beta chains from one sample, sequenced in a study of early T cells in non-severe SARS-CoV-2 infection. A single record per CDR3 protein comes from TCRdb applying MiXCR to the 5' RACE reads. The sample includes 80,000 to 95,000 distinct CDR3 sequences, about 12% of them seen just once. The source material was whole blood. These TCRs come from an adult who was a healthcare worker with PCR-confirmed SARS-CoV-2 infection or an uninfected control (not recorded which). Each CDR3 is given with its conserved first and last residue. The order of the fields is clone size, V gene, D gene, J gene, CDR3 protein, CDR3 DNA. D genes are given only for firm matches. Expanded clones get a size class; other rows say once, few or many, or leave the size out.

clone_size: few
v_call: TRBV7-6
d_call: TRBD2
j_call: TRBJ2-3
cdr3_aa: CASSAQLAGDTDTQYF
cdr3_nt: TGTGCCAGCAGCGCCCAACTAGCGGGAGACACAGATACGCAGTATTTT

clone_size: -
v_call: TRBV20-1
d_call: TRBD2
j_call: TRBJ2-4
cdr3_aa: CSASEPGGTKNIQYF
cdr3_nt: TGCAGTGCTAGTGAGCCGGGAGGGACCAAAAACATTCAGTACTTC

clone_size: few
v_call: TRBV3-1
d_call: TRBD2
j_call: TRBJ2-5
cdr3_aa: CASSPGTSGGQWQTQYF
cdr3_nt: TGTGCCAGCAGCCCGGGGACTAGCGGGGGGCAGTGGCAGACCCAGTACTTC

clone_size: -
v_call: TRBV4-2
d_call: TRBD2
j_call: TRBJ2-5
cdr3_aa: CASSQPNGRNFSF
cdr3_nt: TGTGCCAGCAGCCAACCTAACGGGAGGAATTTTTCCTTC

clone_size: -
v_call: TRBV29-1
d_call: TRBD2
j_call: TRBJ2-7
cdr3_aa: CSVVASGNTYEQYF
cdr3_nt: TGCAGCGTTGTGGCTAGCGGGAATACCTACGAGCAGTACTTC

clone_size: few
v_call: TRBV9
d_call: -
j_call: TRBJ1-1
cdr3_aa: CASSTALDGATEAFF
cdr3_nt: TGTGCCAGCAGCACCGCCCTGGACGGCGCGACTGAAGCTTTCTTT

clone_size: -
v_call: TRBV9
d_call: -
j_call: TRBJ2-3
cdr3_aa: CASSDSGSSTDTQYF
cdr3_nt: TGTGCCAGCAGCGATAGCGGTTCTAGCACAGATACGCAGTATTTT

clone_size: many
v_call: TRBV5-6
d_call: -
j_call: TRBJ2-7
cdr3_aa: CASSTWDFTLYEQYF
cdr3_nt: TGTGCCAGCAGCACCTGGGATTTCACCTTATACGAGCAGTACTTC

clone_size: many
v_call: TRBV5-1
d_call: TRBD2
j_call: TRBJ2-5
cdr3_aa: CASSLDRQGGETQYF
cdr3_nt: TGCGCCAGCAGCTTGGATCGGCAGGGAGGGGAGACCCAGTACTTC

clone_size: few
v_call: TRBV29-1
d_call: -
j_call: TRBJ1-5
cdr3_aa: CSVVQGQSQPQHF
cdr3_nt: TGCAGCGTTGTTCAGGGGCAAAGTCAGCCCCAGCATTTT

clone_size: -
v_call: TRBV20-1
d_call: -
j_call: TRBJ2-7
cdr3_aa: CSATASPYEQYF
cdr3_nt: TGCAGTGCTACAGCGTCCCCCTACGAGCAGTACTTC

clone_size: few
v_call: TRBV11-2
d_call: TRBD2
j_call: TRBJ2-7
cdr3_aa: CASSPIQTSGRDEQYF
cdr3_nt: TGTGCCAGCAGCCCAATACAGACTAGCGGGCGGGACGAGCAGTACTTC

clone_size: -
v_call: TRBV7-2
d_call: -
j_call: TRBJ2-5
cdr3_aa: CASSRSYRQETQYF
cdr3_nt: TGTGCCAGCAGCCGCAGCTACCGTCAAGAGACCCAGTACTTC

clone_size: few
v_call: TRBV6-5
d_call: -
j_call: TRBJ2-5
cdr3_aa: CASSYAPWGTQYF
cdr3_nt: TGTGCCAGCAGTTACGCGCCGTGGGGGACCCAGTACTTC

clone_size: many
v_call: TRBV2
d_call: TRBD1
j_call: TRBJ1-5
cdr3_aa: CASTWGQGSQPQHF
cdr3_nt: TGTGCCAGCACCTGGGGACAGGGAAGTCAGCCCCAGCATTTT

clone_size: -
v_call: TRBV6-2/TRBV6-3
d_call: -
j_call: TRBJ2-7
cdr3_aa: CASIVSPGRRGSYEQYF
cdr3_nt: TGTGCCAGCATCGTTTCGCCCGGTCGGAGGGGGTCCTACGAGCAGTACTTC

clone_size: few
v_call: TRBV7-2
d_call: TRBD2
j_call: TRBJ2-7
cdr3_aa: CASSSLGAGVSLGSYEQYF
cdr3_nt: TGTGCCAGCAGCTCGCTAGGAGCGGGAGTTTCCCTGGGTAGTTACGAGCAGTACTTC

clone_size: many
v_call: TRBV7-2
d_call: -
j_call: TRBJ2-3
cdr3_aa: CASSLARLTDTQYF
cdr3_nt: TGTGCCAGCAGCTTAGCGCGGCTCACAGATACGCAGTATTTT

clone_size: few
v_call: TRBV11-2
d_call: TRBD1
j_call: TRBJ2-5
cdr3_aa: CASSSGTEKETQYF
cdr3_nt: TGTGCCAGCAGCTCCGGGACAGAAAAAGAGACCCAGTACTTC

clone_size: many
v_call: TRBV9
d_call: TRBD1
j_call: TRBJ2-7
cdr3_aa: CASSVGGQGYEQYF
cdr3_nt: TGTGCCAGCAGCGTCGGGGGACAGGGCTACGAGCAGTACTTC

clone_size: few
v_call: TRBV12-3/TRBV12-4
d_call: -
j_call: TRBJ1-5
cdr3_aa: CASRKGIDQPQHF
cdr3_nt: TGTGCCAGCCGAAAGGGGATCGATCAGCCCCAGCATTTT

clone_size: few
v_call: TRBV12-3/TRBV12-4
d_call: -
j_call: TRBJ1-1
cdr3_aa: CASSLQIEAFF
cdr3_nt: TGTGCCAGCAGTTTACAGATTGAAGCTTTCTTT

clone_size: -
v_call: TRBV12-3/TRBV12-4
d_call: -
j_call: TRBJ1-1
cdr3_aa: CASSNSGTLTEAFF
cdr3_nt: TGTGCCAGCAGTAACTCCGGGACCCTCACTGAAGCTTTCTTT

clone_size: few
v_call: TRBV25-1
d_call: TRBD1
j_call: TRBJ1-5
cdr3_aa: CASSARSTGDNQPQHF
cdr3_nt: TGTGCCAGCAGTGCCCGCTCTACAGGGGATAATCAGCCCCAGCATTTT

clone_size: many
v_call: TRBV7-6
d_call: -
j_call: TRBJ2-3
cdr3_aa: CASSPRADTQYF
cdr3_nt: TGTGCCAGCAGTCCCCGGGCAGATACGCAGTATTTT

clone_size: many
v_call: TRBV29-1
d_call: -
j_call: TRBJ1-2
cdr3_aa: CSVRTVLNYGYTF
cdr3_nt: TGCAGCGTCAGGACAGTTCTTAACTATGGCTACACCTTC

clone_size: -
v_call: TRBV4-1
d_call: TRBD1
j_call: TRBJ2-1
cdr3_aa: CASSHPTGHSYNEQFF
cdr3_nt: TGCGCCAGCAGCCACCCGACAGGGCACTCCTACAATGAGCAGTTCTTC

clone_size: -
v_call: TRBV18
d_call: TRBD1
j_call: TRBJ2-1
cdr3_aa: CASSPGTGLPEYNEQFF
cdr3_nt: TGTGCCAGCTCGCCCGGGACAGGGTTACCTGAATACAATGAGCAGTTCTTC

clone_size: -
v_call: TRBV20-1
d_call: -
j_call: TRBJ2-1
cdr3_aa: CSARAGFYNEQFF
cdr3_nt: TGCAGTGCTAGAGCGGGGTTTTACAATGAGCAGTTCTTC

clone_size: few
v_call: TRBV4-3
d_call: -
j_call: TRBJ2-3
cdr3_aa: CASSQDLPSGGGMSTYTQYF
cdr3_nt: TGCGCCAGCAGCCAAGATCTTCCTAGCGGAGGGGGGATGAGCACATATACGCAGTATTTT

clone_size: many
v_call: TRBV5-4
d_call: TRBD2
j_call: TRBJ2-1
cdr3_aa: CATGGDIGENEQFF
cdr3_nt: TGTGCCACGGGGGGAGACATTGGGGAAAATGAGCAGTTCTTC

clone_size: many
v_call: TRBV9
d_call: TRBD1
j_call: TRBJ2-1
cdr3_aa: CASSARQGVSYNEQFF
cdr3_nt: TGTGCCAGCAGCGCAAGACAGGGAGTCTCCTACAATGAGCAGTTCTTC

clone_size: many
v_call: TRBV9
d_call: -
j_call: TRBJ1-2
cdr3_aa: CASSVDIDHSYGYTF
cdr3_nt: TGTGCCAGCAGCGTAGATATTGACCATTCCTATGGCTACACCTTC

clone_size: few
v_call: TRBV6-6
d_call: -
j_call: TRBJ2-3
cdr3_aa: CASSSVGGLTDTQYF
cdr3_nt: TGTGCCAGCAGTTCTGTTGGCGGGCTCACAGATACGCAGTATTTT

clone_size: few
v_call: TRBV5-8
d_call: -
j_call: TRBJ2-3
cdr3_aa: CASGKRTGSTDTQYF
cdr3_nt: TGTGCCAGCGGAAAGAGAACAGGGAGCACAGATACGCAGTATTTT

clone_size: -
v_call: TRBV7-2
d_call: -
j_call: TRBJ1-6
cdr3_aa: CASSPDLGSPLHF
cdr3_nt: TGTGCCAGCAGCCCCGACCTGGGTTCACCCCTCCACTTT

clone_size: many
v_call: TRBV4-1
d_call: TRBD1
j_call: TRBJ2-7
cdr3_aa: CASSLGQSSYEQYF
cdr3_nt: TGCGCCAGCAGCCTGGGACAGAGCTCCTACGAGCAGTACTTC

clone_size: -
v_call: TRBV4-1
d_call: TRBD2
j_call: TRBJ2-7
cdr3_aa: CASSQTSGSTYEQYF
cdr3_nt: TGCGCCAGCAGCCAAACTAGCGGGAGCACCTACGAGCAGTACTTC

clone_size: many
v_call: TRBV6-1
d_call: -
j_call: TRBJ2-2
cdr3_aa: CAIFTGFGELFF
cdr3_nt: TGTGCCATTTTTACAGGGTTCGGGGAGCTGTTTTTT

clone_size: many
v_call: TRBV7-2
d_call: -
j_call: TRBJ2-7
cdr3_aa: CASSLDPLYEQYF
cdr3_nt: TGTGCCAGCAGCTTAGACCCTCTCTACGAGCAGTACTTC